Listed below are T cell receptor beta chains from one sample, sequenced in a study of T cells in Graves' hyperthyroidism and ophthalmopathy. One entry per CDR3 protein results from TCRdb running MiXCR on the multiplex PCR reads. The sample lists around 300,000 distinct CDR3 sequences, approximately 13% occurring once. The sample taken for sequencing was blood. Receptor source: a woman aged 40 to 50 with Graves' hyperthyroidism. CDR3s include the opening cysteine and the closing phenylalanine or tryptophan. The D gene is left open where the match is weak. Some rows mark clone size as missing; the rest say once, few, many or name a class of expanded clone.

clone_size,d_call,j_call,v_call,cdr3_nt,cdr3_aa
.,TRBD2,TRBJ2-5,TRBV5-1,TGCGCCAGCAGCTTGTTCAGCGGGATAGGAGAGACCCAGTACTTC,CASSLFSGIGETQYF
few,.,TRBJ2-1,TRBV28,TGTGCCAGCAGGAAATACAATGAGCAGTTCTTC,CASRKYNEQFF
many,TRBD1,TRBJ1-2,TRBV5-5,TGTGCCAGCAGCCGGAACGCGCGGACAGGGGGCATTTTTGGCTACACCTTC,CASSRNARTGGIFGYTF
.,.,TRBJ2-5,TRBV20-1,TGCAGTGCTAGAGATGGAGGACCCCAAGAGACCCAGTACTTC,CSARDGGPQETQYF
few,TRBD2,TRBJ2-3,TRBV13,TGTGCCAGCAGCTTAGGAAGTAGCGGGAGAGGATTAGATACGCAGTATTTT,CASSLGSSGRGLDTQYF
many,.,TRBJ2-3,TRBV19,TGTGCCACAGGGATCGGCACAGATACGCAGTATTTT,CATGIGTDTQYF
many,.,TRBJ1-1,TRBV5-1,TGCGCCAGCAGCTTGGGGGTAGGCACTGAAGCTTTCTTT,CASSLGVGTEAFF
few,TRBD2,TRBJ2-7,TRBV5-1,TGCGCCAGCAGCTTGGCCCCGACTAGCGGGCAACCCGAGCAGTACTTC,CASSLAPTSGQPEQYF
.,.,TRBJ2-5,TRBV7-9,TGTGCCAGCAGCTTATTGACTCCCCAAGAGACCCAGTACTTC,CASSLLTPQETQYF
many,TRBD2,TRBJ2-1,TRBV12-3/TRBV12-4,TGTGCCAGCAGCTTCAAAGGGACTAGCGGGATGGAGCAGTTCTTC,CASSFKGTSGMEQFF
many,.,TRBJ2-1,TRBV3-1,TGTGCCAGCAGCCAAGGGGGAACACTCAATGAGCAGTTCTTC,CASSQGGTLNEQFF
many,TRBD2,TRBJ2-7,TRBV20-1,TGCAGTGCTAGAGATCGGCTAGCGGGCTCTTACGAGCAGTACTTC,CSARDRLAGSYEQYF
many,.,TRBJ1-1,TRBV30,TGTGCCTGGAGCGCCCCAGGGAACACTGAAGCTTTCTTT,CAWSAPGNTEAFF
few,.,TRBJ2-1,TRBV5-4,TGTGCCAGCAGCACGGACTTCTACAATGAGCAGTTCTTC,CASSTDFYNEQFF
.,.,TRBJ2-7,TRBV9,TGTGCCAGCAGCCCCAGACGGGAGTCCTACGAGCAGTACTTC,CASSPRRESYEQYF
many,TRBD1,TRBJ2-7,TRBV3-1,TGTGCCAGCAGCCCCCGACAGGGAAGACACGAGCAGTACTTC,CASSPRQGRHEQYF
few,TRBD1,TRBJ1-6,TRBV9,TGTGCCAGCAGCACGGCGGGACAGGAGAATTCACCCCTCCACTTT,CASSTAGQENSPLHF
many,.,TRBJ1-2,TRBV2,TGTGCCAGCAGTGCAGCCCAAGCTAACTATGGCTACACCTTC,CASSAAQANYGYTF
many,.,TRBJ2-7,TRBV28,TGTGCCAGCAGCAGGGACGGGCGGAGCTCCTACGGGCAGTACTTC,CASSRDGRSSYGQYF
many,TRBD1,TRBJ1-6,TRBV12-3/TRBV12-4,TGTGCCAGCAGTTTCACCGGGACAGGGAATTCACCCCTCCACTTT,CASSFTGTGNSPLHF
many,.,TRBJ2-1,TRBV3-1,TGTGCCAGCAGCCTCGACCAGTACAATGAGCAGTTCTTC,CASSLDQYNEQFF
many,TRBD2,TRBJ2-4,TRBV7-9,TGTGCCAGCAGCCCCGGGACTAGCGGAGACATTCAGTACTTC,CASSPGTSGDIQYF
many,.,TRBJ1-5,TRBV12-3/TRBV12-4,TGTGCCAGCAGTTTTGGGCAGCCCCAGCATTTT,CASSFGQPQHF
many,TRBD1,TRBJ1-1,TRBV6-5,TGTGCCAGCAGTTACCAGGGACAGCCTTGGGCTGAAGCTTTCTTT,CASSYQGQPWAEAFF
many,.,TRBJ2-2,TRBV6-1,TGTGCCAGCAGTGAATTTGCGGGGAGTCTCGGGGAGCTGTTTTTT,CASSEFAGSLGELFF
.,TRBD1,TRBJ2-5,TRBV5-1,TGCGCCAGCAGCGCCGGACAGGTGGTAGAGACCCAGTACTTC,CASSAGQVVETQYF
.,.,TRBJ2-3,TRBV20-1,TGCAGTGCTACCCTACCAACAGCGGCCTTTAGCACAGATACGCAGTATTTT,CSATLPTAAFSTDTQYF
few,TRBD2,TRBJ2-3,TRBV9,TGTGCCAGCAGCTCGGGACTAGCGGGATCGGGCACAGATACGCAGTATTTT,CASSSGLAGSGTDTQYF
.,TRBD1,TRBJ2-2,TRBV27,TGTGCCAGCAGTTTTCGCGGGACAGGTTTCGCCGGGGAGCTGTTTTTT,CASSFRGTGFAGELFF
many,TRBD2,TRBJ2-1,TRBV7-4,TGTGCCAGCAGCCCCGAGCGGGAGTCGTATCGCAATGAGCAGTTCTTC,CASSPERESYRNEQFF
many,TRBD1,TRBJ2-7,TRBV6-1,TGTGCCAGCATCACCCGGTCCACGCAGGGGGCAGGAGAGCAGTACTTC,CASITRSTQGAGEQYF
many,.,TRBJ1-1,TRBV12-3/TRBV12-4,TGTGCCAGCAGTTTAAGTGTCGGGGGTTGGCTAAACACTGAAGCTTTCTTT,CASSLSVGGWLNTEAFF
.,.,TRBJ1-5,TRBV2,TGTGCCAGCAGCCGGGTAGAGGATCAGCCCCAGCATTTT,CASSRVEDQPQHF
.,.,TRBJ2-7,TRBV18,TGTGCCAGCTCACCGGATACAGGGTCCAACGAGCAGTACTTC,CASSPDTGSNEQYF
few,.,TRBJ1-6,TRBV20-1,TGCAGTGCTAGAGGGCAGGGGTCCTATAATTCACCCCTCCACTTT,CSARGQGSYNSPLHF
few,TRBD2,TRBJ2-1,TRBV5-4,TGTGCCAGCAGCGCCGGACTAGCGGGAGGATCGAGTGAGCAGTTCTTC,CASSAGLAGGSSEQFF
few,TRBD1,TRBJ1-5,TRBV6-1,TGTGCCAGCTGGCGGACCAGGGGGGATCAGCCCCAGCATTTT,CASWRTRGDQPQHF
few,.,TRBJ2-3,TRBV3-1,TGTGCCAGCAGCCAAGGATTAGAGGGCACAGATACGCAGTATTTT,CASSQGLEGTDTQYF
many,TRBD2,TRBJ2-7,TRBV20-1,TGCAGTGCTATGGGACTAGCGGGAGGCCCCGCTGAACGCGAGCAGTACTTC,CSAMGLAGGPAEREQYF
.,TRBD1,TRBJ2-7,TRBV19,TGTGCCAGTAGTATGACAGGGTCCTACGAGCAGTACTTC,CASSMTGSYEQYF
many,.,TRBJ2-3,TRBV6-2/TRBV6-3,TGTGCCAGCAGTCGGGACGGCACAGATACGCAGTATTTT,CASSRDGTDTQYF
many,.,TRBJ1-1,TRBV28,TGTGCCAGCAGCCCGCACATGAACACTGAAGCTTTCTTT,CASSPHMNTEAFF
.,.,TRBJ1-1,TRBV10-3,TGTGCCATCAGTGATATGACAGACACTGAAGCTTTCTTT,CAISDMTDTEAFF
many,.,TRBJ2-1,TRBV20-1,TGCAGTGCTAGCGGGGCCGGCAGCTCCTACAATGAGCAGTTCTTC,CSASGAGSSYNEQFF
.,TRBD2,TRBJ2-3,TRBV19,TGTGCCAGTAGTATTAGGCTAGCGGGGAGCACAGATACGCAGTATTTT,CASSIRLAGSTDTQYF
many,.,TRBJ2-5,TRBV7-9,TGTGCCAGCAGCCCAGGAGACCGGTTCGAGCAAGAGACCCAGTACTTC,CASSPGDRFEQETQYF
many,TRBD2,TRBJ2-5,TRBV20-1,TGCAGTGCTGGAATAGCGGGAGTTCGGGAGACCCAGTACTTC,CSAGIAGVRETQYF
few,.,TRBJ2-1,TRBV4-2,TGTGCCAGCAGCCCGCTGACAGCTTCCTACAATGAGCAGTTCTTC,CASSPLTASYNEQFF
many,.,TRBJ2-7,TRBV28,TGTGCCAGCAGTGCCTCCTACGAGCAGTACTTC,CASSASYEQYF
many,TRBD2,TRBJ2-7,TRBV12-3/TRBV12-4,TGTGCCAGCAGTCCTAGCGGGAAACCGGAACGCTACGAGCAGTACTTC,CASSPSGKPERYEQYF
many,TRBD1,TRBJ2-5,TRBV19,TGTGCCAGTAGTATAAGGGACAGCGTTGGTGGGACCCAGTACTTC,CASSIRDSVGGTQYF
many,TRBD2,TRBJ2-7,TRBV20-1,TGCAGTGCAGTTAGCGGGAGCTACTACGAGCAGTACTTC,CSAVSGSYYEQYF
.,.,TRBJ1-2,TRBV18,TGTGCCAGCTCACCACCGGGGACGGATTATGGCTACACCTTC,CASSPPGTDYGYTF
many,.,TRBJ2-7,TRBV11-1,TGTGCCAGCAGTTCAAACCAAGGCTACGAGCAGTACTTC,CASSSNQGYEQYF
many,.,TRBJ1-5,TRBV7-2,TGTGCCAGCAGCATAGACAGAGATCAGCCCCAGCATTTT,CASSIDRDQPQHF
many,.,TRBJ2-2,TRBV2,TGTGCCAGCAGGATCCTCGGGTTGGGCGGGGAGCTGTTTTTT,CASRILGLGGELFF
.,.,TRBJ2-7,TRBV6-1,TGTGCCAGCAGTGAAATCTTCGCAGGGATGTACGAGCAGTACTTC,CASSEIFAGMYEQYF